Described below is a single TCR beta chain sequence and its context. The target antigen is unknown. CDR1 and CDR2 (germline): MNHNS, SASEGT. The trim removed 2 bases at V and 0 bases at J, leaving 3 bases unmatched. The CDR3 extends over 16 amino acids. The data are from a study of somatic mutations in cytotoxic T cells in rheumatoid arthritis. Turning to the study itself: Patients had roughly 28 ml EDTA blood drawn right after diagnosis, before any treatment. Including V beta1+ cells that were sequenced for TCRB, some T-cell populations stained with V beta antibodies were flow-sorted at nearly 100% purity. General study points: There was no significant difference in CD8+ T-cell clonality between rheumatoid arthritis patients and age-matched healthy controls.

Study processing details: Rarely did patient CD8+ clones above 1% match published virus-specific TCRB sequences. The assay was immunoSEQ multiplex PCR, and TCRdb's table has in-frame clones only and misses some. That table is the source of V, J and clone size, and D and trimming were worked out from the DNA. The data contain about 15,000 clones, more than 65% of them singletons. This sequence was found in an adult with rheumatoid arthritis. This sequence joins TRBV6-1 and TRBJ1-3, with TRBD1 identical over 8 bases. Sequenced input: CD8+ T cells sorted from blood. CDR3 sequence: CASSEWGQDSGNTIYF. In DNA, the CDR3 is TGTGCCAGCAGTGAATGGGGACAGGACTCTGGAAACACCATATATTTT.